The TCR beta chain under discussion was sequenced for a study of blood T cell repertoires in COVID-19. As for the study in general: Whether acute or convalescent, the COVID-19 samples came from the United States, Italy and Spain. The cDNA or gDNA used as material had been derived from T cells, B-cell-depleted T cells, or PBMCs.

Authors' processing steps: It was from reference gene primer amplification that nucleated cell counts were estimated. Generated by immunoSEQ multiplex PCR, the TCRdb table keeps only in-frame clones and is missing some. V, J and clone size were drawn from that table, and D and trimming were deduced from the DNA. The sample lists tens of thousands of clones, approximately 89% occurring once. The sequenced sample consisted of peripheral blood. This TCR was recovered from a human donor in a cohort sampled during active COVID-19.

CDR3 sequence (DNA): TGTGCCAGCAGCAAACAGGGAATCACTGAAGCTTTCTTT. Amino acid sequence: CASSKQGITEAFF. The genes are TRBV7-2 and TRBJ1-1; D perhaps matches TRBD1 (6 bases). Germline V gene data show CDR1 as SGHTA and CDR2 as FQGNSA. The CDR3 covers 13 residues. The V and J ends lost 5 bases and 4 bases respectively, with 11 bases between them.